This is a list of T cell receptor beta chains from one sample in a study of blood T cell repertoires in COVID-19. The repertoire was sequenced with immunoSEQ multiplex PCR; TCRdb's copy has only in-frame clones and lacks some. This repertoire shows around 280,000 clones, approximately 83% found once; its top ten account for 2.1%. Sequenced material: peripheral blood. These receptors were collected from a woman in her 30s who had recovered from COVID-19. CDR3s leave out the opening cysteine and the closing phenylalanine or tryptophan. A D gene is named only where the DNA matches it firmly.

>TRBD2|TRBJ2-2|TRBV3-1/TRBV3-2
ASTLAGEVGELF
>-|TRBJ2-5|TRBV12-5
ASGTGQMYQETQY
>TRBD1|TRBJ2-7|TRBV10-3
AISEGQVSSYEQY
>-|TRBJ2-7|TRBV18
ASSPRDTLTYEQY
>TRBD1|TRBJ2-3|TRBV29-1
SAEGAGGISDTQY
>-|TRBJ2-5|TRBV3-1/TRBV3-2
ASRGTQGETQY
>-|TRBJ2-1|TRBV14
ASSHRGYNEQF
>-|TRBJ2-7|TRBV5-6
ASSYQGYEQY
>-|TRBJ2-2|TRBV10-2
ASSEPISNRGGHGELF
>-|TRBJ1-1|TRBV3-1/TRBV3-2
ASSPDGATEAF
>TRBD1|TRBJ2-7|TRBV6-6
ASRPRDRRNEQY
>TRBD1|TRBJ1-2|TRBV19
AVGGPGGSNYGYT
>TRBD1|TRBJ2-1|TRBV28
ASSFFGDRGDYNEQF
>-|TRBJ1-2|TRBV7-8
ASSLSSSNGYT
>-|TRBJ2-3|TRBV2
ASSDPADTQY
>-|TRBJ2-3|TRBV29-1
SVNPSADTQY
>TRBD1|TRBJ2-1|TRBV6-5
ASRAGQAGNEQF
>TRBD2|TRBJ2-3|TRBV9
ASSPSGGPASTQY
>TRBD1|TRBJ1-2|TRBV2
ASFPDRGSGYT
>-|TRBJ1-6|TRBV5-1
ASSLDGRGQNSPLH
>TRBD1|TRBJ2-7|TRBV28
ASSSGTGNGNEQY
>TRBD2|TRBJ2-3|TRBV7-8
ASSRIAGGPMTDTQY
>-|TRBJ2-7|TRBV11-2
ASSLAPSYEQY
>TRBD2|TRBJ2-7|TRBV27
ASSSALAEREQY
>TRBD1|TRBJ2-2|TRBV7-7
ASSSRQGGTGELF
>TRBD2|TRBJ2-3|TRBV24-1
ATSDASGRADTQY
>TRBD2|TRBJ2-2|TRBV7-7
ASSPAGGRAIGELF
>TRBD1|TRBJ1-6|TRBV30
ACTGGDSPLH
>-|TRBJ2-1|TRBV4-2
ASRKTGALF
>-|TRBJ1-1|TRBV11-2
ASSLSGGVGDTEAF
>TRBD1|TRBJ2-7|TRBV14
ASSQEAQGAGEQY
>TRBD1|TRBJ2-5|TRBV19
ASSRLQGGQETQY
>TRBD2|TRBJ2-3|TRBV25-1
ASRMWTSSDTQY
>-|TRBJ2-1|TRBV6-5
ASSYSHEQF
>-|TRBJ2-2|TRBV4-1
ASSQETWLSDTGELF
>-|TRBJ2-2|TRBV4-1
ASSQLINTGELF
>-|TRBJ1-1|TRBV5-1
ASSLDGRNTEAF
>-|TRBJ1-4|TRBV6-5
ASSRSDSLQEKLF
>TRBD2|TRBJ2-1|TRBV5-4
ASSGGVSYNEQF
>TRBD1|TRBJ1-3|TRBV4-1
ASRPTGTGNTIY
>-|TRBJ2-7|TRBV27
ASSIRGPREQY
>-|TRBJ2-2|TRBV28
ASRVVGELF
>-|TRBJ1-5|TRBV9
ASSVGHNQPQH
>-|TRBJ1-2|TRBV7-2
ASSPGSFNYGYT
>-|TRBJ1-2|TRBV28
ASSLFGAGGYGYT
>-|TRBJ2-2|TRBV18
ASSPVVSNTGELF
>TRBD2|TRBJ2-3|TRBV5-4
ASSTVGGGGTDTQY
>-|TRBJ2-7|TRBV2
ASNPDWTAGEQY
>TRBD1|TRBJ2-2|TRBV5-6
ASSTWTGHGELF
>TRBD1|TRBJ1-5|TRBV19
ASNNRGESQPQH
>TRBD2|TRBJ2-3|TRBV12-5
ASGLGDSGNTDTQY